This T cell receptor beta chain comes out of a study of blood T cell repertoires in COVID-19. About the research overall: PBMCs, B-cell-depleted T cells, or T cells provided the cDNA or gDNA that made up the material.

Profiled with immunoSEQ multiplex PCR; TCRdb holds only in-frame clones, not every one. Among under 400,000 clones listed, under 90% were seen once. Seattle's enrolled individuals joined amid active infection and were then monitored longitudinally. The length of the CDR3 is 14 residues. V was pared by 3 bases and J by 8 bases, with 7 bases of the junction left unmatched. The rearrangement links TRBV23-1 to TRBJ2-1, with TRBD1 identical over 7 bases. TRBV23-1 belongs to the ORF category, with a function that is uncertain. The receptor was derived from a woman in her thirties with COVID-19, enrolled during active disease. The sequencing input was peripheral blood. CDR3 in DNA: TGCGCCAGCAGTCAGTCAACAGGGGTCTATGAGCAGTTCTTC. It translates to CASSQSTGVYEQFF.